In its sample, the clone carrying this T cell receptor (beta chain) was seen many times. TCRdb redid the calling of the RACE reads with MiXCR, one entry per CDR3 protein. The table lists under 45,000 distinct CDR3 sequences, roughly 5.5% of them singletons. Indicated time point: healthy volunteer bleed at 6 weeks. The authors extracted total RNA from unfractionated whole blood. The data were obtained in a study of human T cells and chemical hapten exposure. Per germline, CDR1 ENHRY and CDR2 SYGVKD. CDR3 length equals 17 residues. V shed 0 bases, J shed 6 bases, and the junction held 11 bases outside the gene matches.

Sequencing input: whole blood. The sequence was obtained from a human donor in good health. Some clones in this sample may be carry-over from other donors' samples. The genes are TRBV10-3 and TRBJ2-3; TRBD2 aligns across 8 bases. The DNA of the CDR3 is TGTGCCATCAGTGAGTCGCCCAGCGGGGGCCCCACGGATACGCAGTATTTT. This codes for CAISESPSGGPTDTQYF.